The next 18 T cell receptor beta chains were all read from a single sample in a study of T cells in Graves' hyperthyroidism and ophthalmopathy. Researchers amplified the TCR beta CDR3 regions from RNA transcripts. In the first-round RT-PCR of the TCR CDR3, the HTBI primer set was used. Using its own MiXCR run on the multiplex PCR reads, TCRdb lists one record per CDR3 protein. The sample carries some 650,000 distinct CDR3 sequences, about a sixth recorded once. Source material: blood. These receptor sequences come from a woman in her forties with Graves' ophthalmopathy.

This rearrangement joins TRBV24-1 to TRBJ2-1; no clear D. V lost 5 bases and J lost 0, with 16 bases in between. From germline, CDR1 is KGHDR and CDR2 SFDVKD. The CDR3 totals 17 residues. The CDR3 spells CATSGVTRRSSYNEQFF. The CDR3, as DNA: TGTGCCACCAGTGGCGTGACCAGAAGAAGCTCCTACAATGAGCAGTTCTTC.

The table lists this clonotype with many counts. The chain has TRBV30 and TRBJ2-5; D unclear. V was cut by 1 base and J by 4 bases, with 4 bases left in between. Germline V gene lookup returns CDR1 GTSNPN and CDR2 SVGIG (reference sequence). This CDR3 comprises 11 residues. CDR3 amino acids: CAWSGAETQYF. As DNA, the CDR3 is TGTGCCTGGAGTGGAGCAGAGACCCAGTACTTC.

There are many counts of this clonotype. The chain carries TRBV11-1 and TRBJ2-5, with D tentatively TRBD2 (5 bases). This CDR3 spans 16 amino acids. Germline loops: CDR1 SGHAT, CDR2 FQDESV (reference sequence). Deletions cut 1 base from V and 2 bases from J, with 14 bases between. CDR3 in amino acids: CASSLESVGGQETQYF. CDR3 in DNA: TGTGCCAGCAGCTTAGAAAGTGTCGGCGGGCAAGAGACCCAGTACTTC.

This clonotype was counted many times. The chain has TRBV2 and TRBJ1-1, with D uncertain. The CDR3 covers 13 residues. The germline gives CDR1 SNHLY, CDR2 FYNNEI. With 8 bases removed from V and 1 base from J, the gap between germline ends came to 11 bases. For the CDR3, the DNA is TGTGCCAGCGGGAAACAGTCGAACACTGAAGCTTTCTTT. Translated: CASGKQSNTEAFF.

This rearrangement joins TRBV7-2 to TRBJ2-3, with 7 positions matching TRBD2. J gave up 2 bases and V 5 bases, and 7 bases lay outside the gene matches. CDR1 SGHTA and CDR2 FQGNSA come from the germline V gene. The CDR3 is 15 residues long. CDR3 region: CASSIQRGDTDTQYF. CDR3 nucleotide sequence: TGTGCCAGCAGCATACAGCGGGGCGACACAGATACGCAGTATTTT.

This clonotype was detected ten times or more. The V call is TRBV2, the J call TRBJ2-7; no definite D call. Trimming took off 1 base at V and 7 bases at J, with 11 bases between the two ends. The CDR3 covers 13 residues. CDR1 SNHLY and CDR2 FYNNEI come from the germline V gene. CDR3 in amino acids: CASSEGGRWEQYF. For the CDR3, the DNA is TGTGCCAGCAGTGAAGGCGGAAGGTGGGAGCAGTACTTC.

This clonotype was observed a handful of times. This chain uses TRBV5-4 with TRBJ2-6; no reliable D call. The CDR3 is 15 residues long. Germline CDR1 reads SGHNT; CDR2 reads YYREEE (reference sequence). V was clipped by 6 bases and J by 1 base, with 11 bases between them. CDR3 in amino acids: CASKTSLSGANVLTF. CDR3 bases: TGTGCCAGCAAGACCTCTTTGTCTGGGGCCAACGTCCTGACTTTC.

V usage is TRBV10-3 and J usage is TRBJ1-5, with 9 nucleotides matching TRBD1. Trimming took 4 bases from V and 5 from J; bases not matched to a gene: 3. This CDR3 has 14 residues. The germline V gene encodes CDR1 ENHRY and CDR2 SYGVKD. The CDR3 is CAISGQGEDQPQHF. The CDR3 DNA reads TGTGCCATCAGTGGACAGGGGGAGGATCAGCCCCAGCATTTT.

This clonotype was seen a handful of times. The chain carries TRBV5-6 and TRBJ2-2; D gene ambiguous. Between the trimmed V and J ends, which lost 4 bases and 1 base, there was a span of 11 bases. The germline CDR1 and CDR2 sequences are SGHDT and YYEEEE. The CDR3 is 15 residues long. Here the CDR3 reads CASSPGRLNTGELFF. In DNA form, the CDR3 reads TGTGCCAGCAGCCCCGGTAGGCTGAACACCGGGGAGCTGTTTTTT.

This clonotype has ten or more counts. The V and J genes are TRBV27 and TRBJ1-5; perhaps TRBD1 as D (6 bases). CDR3 length: 16 amino acids. Trimming stripped 2 bases from V and 0 bases from J, with 11 bases between. CDR1 is MNHEY and CDR2 is SMNVEV in the germline V gene (reference sequence). In nucleotides, the CDR3 is TGTGCCAGCAGTTTACTCGGGACAAATAGCAATCAGCCCCAGCATTTT. This translates into CASSLLGTNSNQPQHF.

The CDR3 region has the DNA TGTGCCAGCAGTAAGGGGACCAAAAACATTCAGTACTTC. Its protein product is CASSKGTKNIQYF. V gene TRBV28 combines with J gene TRBJ2-4; a possible D gene is TRBD1 (5 bases). CDR1 MDHEN and CDR2 SYDVKM come from the germline V gene. V lost 5 bases and J 2 bases, leaving 7 bases between the germline ends. This CDR3 region has 13 residues.

CDR3 amino acids: CSVVGAQVAFF. Written as DNA, the CDR3 is TGCAGCGTTGTGGGGGCCCAAGTGGCTTTCTTT. The chain uses TRBV29-1 and TRBJ1-1, with D perhaps TRBD1 (6 bases). CDR3 size: 11 residues. Germline V gene sequence: CDR1 SQVTM, CDR2 ANQGSEA. V dropped 4 bases and J dropped 11 bases, with 14 bases sitting between them.

This clonotype was recorded many times. V and J are TRBV2 and TRBJ1-2; D might be TRBD1 (5 bases). V was cut by 7 bases and J by 3 bases, with 21 bases left in between. Looked up from germline, CDR1 is SNHLY and CDR2 is FYNNEI. The CDR3 totals 16 residues. Here the CDR3 DNA reads TGTGCCAGCAACCCACGGGGGGATGAGAGGTACTATGGCTACACCTTC. As protein: CASNPRGDERYYGYTF.

This clonotype was counted only a few times. This rearrangement joins TRBV5-1 to TRBJ2-2; TRBD1 matches at 9 bases. Looked up from germline, CDR1 is SGHRS and CDR2 is YFSETQ. There are 16 residues in the CDR3. Trimming at V came to 5 bases and at J to 0 bases, leaving 5 bases not matched to a gene. DNA of the CDR3: TGCGCCAGCAGTCGGGGACAGGGAGCGAACACCGGGGAGCTGTTTTTT. Translated, it gives CASSRGQGANTGELFF.

This clonotype was seen ten or more times. V and J are TRBV3-1 and TRBJ2-3; D not certain. The CDR3 runs 14 residues. Germline values: CDR1 LGHDT, CDR2 YNNKEL (reference sequence). Trimming took 2 bases from V and 0 from J, leaving 6 bases between them. The CDR3 loop reads CASSQRQSTDTQYF. In nucleotides, the CDR3 is TGTGCCAGCAGCCAAAGGCAAAGCACAGATACGCAGTATTTT.

This clonotype has more than one count but fewer than ten. The J gene is TRBJ2-4, the V gene TRBV4-2; 9 bases are a match to TRBD2. The CDR3 runs 17 residues. Germline CDR1 reads LGHNA; CDR2 reads YNFKEQ. Trimming at V came to 0 bases and at J to 7 bases, leaving 10 bases not matched to a gene. CDR3 residues: CASSQDFGGGGYNIQYF. The CDR3 coding sequence is TGTGCCAGCAGCCAAGATTTCGGCGGGGGGGGCTATAACATTCAGTACTTC.

This clonotype has at least ten counts. In nucleotides, the CDR3 is TGTGCCAGCAGCCAAGATCAGGGGCTTGGAGCTTTCTTT. Its protein is CASSQDQGLGAFF. V is TRBV4-2 and J is TRBJ1-1; TRBD1 is a possible D gene (6 bases). V dropped 0 bases and J dropped 10 bases, with 12 bases sitting between them. The germline V gene has CDR1 LGHNA and CDR2 YNFKEQ. This CDR3 comprises 13 residues.

This clonotype was counted only a few times. The gene calls are TRBV27 and TRBJ2-7; the D gene is possibly TRBD1 (6 bases). Germline CDR1 is MNHEY and CDR2 is SMNVEV (reference sequence). Trimming pared 4 bases from V and 4 bases from J, leaving 23 bases between. There are 17 residues in the CDR3. CDR3 sequence (DNA): TGTGCCAGCAGTTACCCCGACAGGACCTCTTACGTTTACGAGCAGTACTTC. Translating gives CASSYPDRTSYVYEQYF.